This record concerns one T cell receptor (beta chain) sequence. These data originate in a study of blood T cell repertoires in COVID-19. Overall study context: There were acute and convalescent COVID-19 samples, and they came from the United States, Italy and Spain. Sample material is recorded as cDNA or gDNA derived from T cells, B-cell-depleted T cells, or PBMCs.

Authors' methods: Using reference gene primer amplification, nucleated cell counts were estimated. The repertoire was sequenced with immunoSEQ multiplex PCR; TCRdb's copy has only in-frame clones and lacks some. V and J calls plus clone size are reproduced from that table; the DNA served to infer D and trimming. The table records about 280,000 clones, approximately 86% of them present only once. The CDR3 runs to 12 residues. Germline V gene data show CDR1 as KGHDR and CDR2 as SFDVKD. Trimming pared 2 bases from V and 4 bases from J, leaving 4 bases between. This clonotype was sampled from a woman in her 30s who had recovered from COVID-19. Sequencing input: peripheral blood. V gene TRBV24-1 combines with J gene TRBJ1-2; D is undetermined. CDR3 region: CATSDSSYGYTF. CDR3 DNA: TGTGCCACCAGTGATTCCAGCTATGGCTACACCTTC.